What follows is one TCR beta chain and its context. V shed 4 bases and J shed 7 bases, with 19 bases lying between them. This CDR3 comprises 15 residues. Germline CDR1 is LNHDA and CDR2 is SQIVND (reference sequence). These data are taken from a study of control samples from healthy donors and cancer patients. The data were produced by immunoSEQ multiplex PCR, yet TCRdb's version contains in-frame clones alone and is incomplete. The sample lists some 3,000 clones, just under 95% occurring once. J is TRBJ1-2 and V is TRBV19, with a possible D match to TRBD1 (6 bases). The sequence came from a man between 65 and 85 years old with lung cancer. Sequenced sample: PBMCs. The CDR3: CASSKQTGTRGGYTF. The CDR3 DNA follows: TGTGCCAGTAGTAAACAAACCGGGACAAGGGGTGGCTACACCTTC.